This entry lists 9 T cell receptor beta chains sequenced from one sample in a study of response to subunit inactivated influenza vaccine. TCRdb re-derived calls from the RT-PCR reads in MiXCR, one entry per CDR3 protein. The sample consists of more than 550,000 distinct CDR3 sequences, roughly 12% of them appearing once. The material was PBMCs from blood, obtained on the day of vaccination. The receptors stem from a man in his forties or fifties who received an inactivated influenza vaccine.

The chain carries TRBV4-2 and TRBJ2-5; D might be TRBD2 (6 bases). The CDR3 has 15 residues. V shed 0 bases and J shed 5 bases, with 13 bases lying between them. CDR1 and CDR2 from the germline V gene are LGHNA and YNFKEQ. This chain's CDR3 is CASSQDRAGRETQYF. The CDR3 DNA follows: TGTGCCAGCAGCCAAGATCGAGCGGGTAGGGAGACCCAGTACTTC.

This clonotype was seen a few times. The rearrangement joins TRBV7-9 to TRBJ1-1; 9 nucleotides match TRBD1. V was clipped by 4 bases and J by 4 bases; unmatched bases: 4. Germline CDR1 SEHNR, CDR2 FQNEAQ (reference sequence). The CDR3 spans 14 residues. CDR3 coding DNA: TGTGCCAGCAGCTGGGGGACAGGGCTCACTGAAGCTTTCTTT. It codes for CASSWGTGLTEAFF.

In its sample, this clonotype was seen a few times. The chain recombines TRBV11-3 with TRBJ2-3; 16 bases agree with TRBD2. With V trimmed by 4 bases and J by 9 bases, 16 bases remained unmatched. The CDR3 runs to 19 residues. The germline V gene encodes CDR1 SGHNT and CDR2 YENEEA. The CDR3 region is CASSSTPGLAGGGRYTQYF. The CDR3 nucleotides are TGTGCCAGCAGCTCGACTCCGGGACTAGCGGGAGGGGGCAGATACACGCAGTATTTT.

The gene calls are TRBV9 and TRBJ2-5, with 10 bases matching TRBD2. Germline-derived CDR1 and CDR2 are SGDLS and YYNGEE. CDR3 length equals 15 residues. Trimming cost V 0 bases and J 5 bases; bases outside gene matches: 4. The CDR3 sequence: CASSVGGSGRETQYF. The DNA of the CDR3 is TGTGCCAGCAGCGTAGGTGGTAGCGGGAGGGAGACCCAGTACTTC.

CDR3 protein: CASSAMNTEAFF. The DNA for the CDR3 is TGTGCCAGCAGTGCGATGAACACTGAAGCTTTCTTT. The chain combines TRBV25-1 with TRBJ1-1; D unresolved. CDR3 length equals 12 residues. V gave up 4 bases and J gave up 0 bases, with 3 bases separating them. Germline V gives CDR1 MGHDK, CDR2 SYGVNS.

This clonotype has only a few counts. The rearrangement joins TRBV11-2 to TRBJ1-1; possibly TRBD1 for D (6 bases). Germline CDR1 SGHAT, CDR2 FQNNGV. Between the trimmed V and J ends, which lost 6 bases and 6 bases, there was a span of 14 bases. The CDR3 length is 13 residues. This chain's CDR3 is CASRRGGEAEAFF. CDR3 DNA: TGTGCCAGCAGAAGGGGGGGGGAGGCTGAAGCTTTCTTT.

This clonotype was seen a few times. The rearrangement joins TRBV16 to TRBJ2-7, with TRBD1 identical over 7 bases. The V gene end was trimmed by 8 bases and the J gene end by 3 bases; junction bases not matched to a gene: 4. The CDR3 length is 12 residues. Germline lookup yields CDR1 KGHSY and CDR2 FQNENV. The CDR3 sequence is CASADRDYEQYF. The DNA of the CDR3 is TGTGCCAGCGCCGACAGGGACTACGAGCAGTACTTC.

This clonotype was detected a few times. The V call is TRBV29-1, the J call TRBJ2-7; 8 positions match TRBD1. Trimming cost V 4 bases and J 6 bases; bases outside gene matches: 5. The CDR3 covers 12 residues. CDR1 is SQVTM and CDR2 is ANQGSEA in the germline V gene. The CDR3 is CSVGGTGSEQYF. The CDR3 DNA is TGCAGCGTTGGGGGGACAGGATCCGAGCAGTACTTC.

This chain uses TRBV5-1 with TRBJ2-7, with D possibly called TRBD1 or TRBD2 (5 bases each). Trimming stripped 0 bases from V and 2 bases from J, with 15 bases between. CDR3 length equals 16 residues. The germline V gene encodes CDR1 SGHRS and CDR2 YFSETQ. The CDR3 DNA reads as TGCGCCAGCAGCTTGGCCCCCGGGACGGGGACCTACGAGCAGTACTTC. It codes for CASSLAPGTGTYEQYF.